The TCR beta chain described here comes from a study of OX40 agonist ivuxolimab in advanced cancers. Profiled with immunoSEQ multiplex PCR; TCRdb holds only in-frame clones, not every one. Here the sample spans 50,000 or so clones, 65% to 85% being singletons. J was trimmed by 4 bases and V by 8 bases; bases with no gene match: 11. The CDR3 has 16 amino acids. Germline CDR1 SNHLY, CDR2 FYNNEI. The sample here was CD4+ or CD8+ T cells sorted from blood, taken in a trial of the OX40 agonist ivuxolimab. This chain uses TRBV2 with TRBJ2-5, with 12 nucleotides matching TRBD1. This clonotype was sampled from an adult with an advanced solid tumor such as melanoma, head and neck, liver or kidney cancer. CDR3 loop: CASGAGTGGFGETQYF. DNA for the CDR3: TGTGCCAGCGGTGCCGGGACAGGGGGCTTCGGAGAGACCCAGTACTTC.